The 5 T cell receptor beta chains presented below share a single source sample, sequenced in a study of T cell changes during pregnancy in multiple sclerosis. The table came from immunoSEQ multiplex PCR; TCRdb's copy has only in-frame clones and leaves some out. The sample gives about 72,000 clones, roughly nine tenths of which show up once; around 0.75% is in the top ten. The sequences come from peripheral blood, collected in the third trimester of pregnancy. Receptor source: a female donor in good health, enrolled as a control in a pregnancy study.

The chain links TRBV5-8 to TRBJ2-1; 12 nucleotides line up with TRBD2. Unmatched junction bases numbered 11, after V lost 4 bases and J lost 6 bases. Germline CDR1 and CDR2: SGHTS and YDEGEE. The CDR3 extends over 17 amino acids. The CDR3 loop is CASSQVWLAGGSNEQFF. For the CDR3, the DNA is TGTGCCAGCAGCCAGGTATGGCTAGCGGGAGGGAGCAATGAGCAGTTCTTC.

The gene calls are TRBV6-4 and TRBJ1-4; no clear D gene. The V gene's germline CDR1 is MRHNA and CDR2 SNTAGT. The CDR3 covers 16 residues. Trimming stripped 0 bases from V and 8 bases from J, with 16 bases between. The CDR3, as DNA: TGTGCCAGCAGTGACTCTTACAGTCCGGCGGGGGAAAAACTGTTTTTT. Amino acids: CASSDSYSPAGEKLFF.

The chain employs TRBV11-2 and TRBJ2-4; maybe TRBD1 (6 bases). V lost 1 base, J lost 7 bases, and 8 bases lay in between. This CDR3 comprises 13 residues. From germline, CDR1 is SGHAT and CDR2 FQNNGV. For the CDR3, the DNA is TGTGCCAGCAGCTTAGGCCAGGGGAACATTCAGTACTTC. This translates into CASSLGQGNIQYF.

As DNA, the CDR3 is TGTGCCAGCAGCTTCCACACAGATACGCAGTATTTT. It encodes CASSFHTDTQYF. The chain links TRBV5-4 to TRBJ2-3, with no clear D. Germline CDR1 is SGHNT and CDR2 is YYREEE (reference sequence). This CDR3 is 12 amino acids long. The V end lost 2 bases, the J end lost 2 bases, and 3 bases lay between the germline ends. Looking up the rest from reference TRBV5-4 and TRBJ2-3 gives the full variable domain: ETGVTQSPTHLIKTRGQQVTLRCSSQSGHNTVSWYQQALGQGPQFIFQYYREEENGRGNFPPRFSGLQFPNYSSELNVNALELDDSALYLCASSFHTDTQYFGPGTRLTVL.

The chain joins TRBV6-1 to TRBJ2-1; maybe TRBD2 (5 bases). V lost 5 bases to trimming and J lost 8 bases, with 16 bases between them. The CDR3 length is 14 residues. Germline loops: CDR1 MNHNS, CDR2 SASEGT. The CDR3 DNA reads TGTGCCAGCAGTCCCCGTGAGGGCTTCGATGAGCAGTTCTTC. It yields the protein CASSPREGFDEQFF.